This TCR beta chain is from a study of blood T cell repertoires in COVID-19 (dated by TCRdb to about 2020). Describing the broader study: The collaborator samples originated in the United States, Italy and Spain and spanned the acute and convalescent phases of COVID-19. The prospective study material was composed of cDNA or gDNA derived from T cells, B-cell-depleted T cells, or PBMCs. Deeply sampled blood TCRbeta repertoires from subjects exposed to, actively infected with, or recovered from COVID-19 were included in the dataset. The repertoires were released in a freely available public database intended as a resource for research on the immune response to SARS-CoV-2. Samples were obtained from the ongoing ImmuneRACE study (first 160 participants) and from 1,200 or so subjects provided by 6 global collaborators. Nearly every sample came with metadata listing a de-identified subject ID, COVID-19 status, age in years and sex. Where HLA class I and class II types were available, the types were taken from metadata supplied by the sample provider, not from assay-based typing.

Results the study describes overall, beyond this receptor: The quantity of clinical and demographic metadata differed by source and by participant and was supplied without curation.

Concerning this clone itself: Its antigen is still unknown. There are no base qualities to consult, and no much larger clone falls within one base.

TCRbeta CDR3 regions were amplified from genomic DNA using the immunoSEQ Assay, a bias-controlled multiplex PCR. The authors processed their data as follows. The number of nucleated cells in each sample was estimated from the amplification of reference gene primers within the assay. Sequence reads were collapsed and filtered to measure the absolute abundance of every unique TCRbeta CDR3 rearrangement. For each sample, productive Simpson clonality was calculated as the square root of Simpson's diversity index across productive rearrangements. TCRdb's version of the immuneACCESS table is confined to in-frame rearrangements and falls short of the full clone set. An unresolved V gene accounts for under half of the shortfall where checked; the remainder is of unknown origin. V, J and clone size are taken as reported in that table, and D and trimming were inferred from the DNA itself. This sample comprises some 190,000 clones, roughly 81% of them detected only once. The ten largest clones capture roughly 4.5% of the sample.

Collaborating institutions collected whole blood in K2EDTA tubes following their own protocols. For TCRbeta analysis, collaborator samples were shipped as frozen whole blood, as isolated PBMCs, or as DNA extracted from either sample type. The receptor's source is a woman of 80 years or more with acute or convalescent COVID-19. The specimen was peripheral blood.

The nucleotide sequence is given as TGCGCCAGCATCCAGCGGGAGGGTCAAGAGACCCAGTACTTC. Translated, it reads CASIQREGQETQYF. The chain is assembled from TRBV5-1 and TRBJ2-5; TRBD2 aligns with 10 central bases. The germline V and J ends show losses of 6 bases and 2 bases respectively, and no gene match explains 4 bases of the junction. CDR1 and CDR2 were assigned from the germline V gene as SGHRS and YFSETQ. Taken from cysteine to phenylalanine, the CDR3 has 14 residues. Only the CDR3 part of the read is kept: 42 bases, read in frame from the first base.